This TCR beta chain came from a study of blood T cell repertoires in COVID-19. Assignments of participants to cohorts depended upon their own reported clinical history. Profiled with immunoSEQ multiplex PCR; TCRdb holds only in-frame clones, not every one. The profile covers 250,000 or so clones, with around nine tenths appearing a single time and around 3.7% taken by the ten largest. There are 14 residues in the CDR3. The germline gives CDR1 LGHNA, CDR2 YNFKEQ. The V and J ends lost 3 bases and 1 base respectively, with 7 bases between them. Material for sequencing was PBMCs or T cells enriched from blood (not recorded which). This clonotype was sampled from a woman under 40 who had been exposed to COVID-19. V and J are TRBV4-2 and TRBJ1-5; tentatively, D is TRBD1 (6 bases). CDR3: CASSQGASNQPQHF. The CDR3 DNA reads as TGTGCCAGCAGCCAGGGGGCAAGCAATCAGCCCCAGCATTTT.